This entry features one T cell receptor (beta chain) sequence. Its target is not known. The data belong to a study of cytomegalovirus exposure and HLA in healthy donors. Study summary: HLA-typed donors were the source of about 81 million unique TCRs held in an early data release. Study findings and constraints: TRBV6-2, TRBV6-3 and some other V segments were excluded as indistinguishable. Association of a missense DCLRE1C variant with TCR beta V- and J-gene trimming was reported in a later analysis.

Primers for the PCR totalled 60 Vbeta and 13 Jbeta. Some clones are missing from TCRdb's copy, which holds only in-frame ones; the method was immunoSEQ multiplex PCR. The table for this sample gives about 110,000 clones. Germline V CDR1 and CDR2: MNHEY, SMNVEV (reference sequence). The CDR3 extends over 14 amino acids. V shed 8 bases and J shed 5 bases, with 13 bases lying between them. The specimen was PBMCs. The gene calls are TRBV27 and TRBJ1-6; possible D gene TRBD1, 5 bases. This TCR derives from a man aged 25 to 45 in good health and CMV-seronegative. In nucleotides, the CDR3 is TGTGCCAGCCGGAGGGCGGGGGATAATTCACCCCTCCACTTT. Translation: CASRRAGDNSPLHF.